This T cell receptor (beta chain) comes out of a study of CD4 T cells in relation to SARS-CoV-2 and coronaviruses (dated by TCRdb to about 2021). Context from the whole study: The ViraFEST assay cultured PBMCs with antigen for nine to eleven days, then sequenced TCR beta CDR3s to find antigen-specific clonal expansions. The study assessed, at the TCR clonotype level, memory CD4+ T cell crossreactivity between SARS-CoV-2 and common cold coronavirus spike proteins. Shared crossreactive spike epitopes were mapped to their HLA restriction using patient-derived lymphoblastoid cell lines. Expansion assays from other donors in the study were sequenced with a different, Illumina-based TCR-beta assay. The Adaptive Biotechnologies TCR-sequencing kit was used for samples from three pre-COVID donors and for the naive versus memory experiments, whereas the other data were Illumina-based. An HIV-1 Nef peptide pool or a culture without peptide was used as the negative reference condition. The research as a whole found: Because no donor provided both pre-pandemic and post-infection samples, tracing the source of pre-existing responses was limited. Significantly weaker SARS-CoV-2-driven expansion was shown by crossreactive clones than by monoreactive clones, consistent with antigenic imprinting. The study was limited by small numbers of patients and tested TCRs. Because the crossreactivity analysis focused on spike protein, crossreactivity against other viral proteins was not assessed. About 65% of donors had memory CD4+ clonotypes that crossrecognized SARS-CoV-2 and at least one common cold coronavirus spike.

Libraries were prepared through the immunoSEQ multiplex PCR assay. The original pipeline was this. During preprocessing, nonproductive sequences were removed, as were CDR3s that did not start with C, did not end with F or W, or were shorter than 7 amino acids. The MANAFEST web app identified antigen-specific clonotypes based on expansion compared with the reference and other culture wells. To be counted as positive, a clone had to show significant expansion compared with the reference culture, at an FDR below 0.05, in 2 of 3 replicate wells. A further requirement for positive clones was significant expansion compared with all other tandem wells, along with an odds ratio above 5. CDR3 homology was measured as pairwise Levenshtein distance, computed with the stringdist R package after trimming three terminal residues from each end. Imported from immuneACCESS, the table was reduced by TCRdb to in-frame sequences with V and J called. These copies leave out some clones; in studies compared against another copy, an unresolved V gene accounts for under half, and the cause of the remainder is not known. The DNA was the basis for D and trimming; V, J and clone size are from that table. The sample table records some 30,000 clones; 60% to 85% of these occur just once. The top ten clones comprise about 16% of the sample.

CD4+ T cells from unexposed donors were collected before the COVID-19 pandemic (2011-2018). After more than 9 days of culture, CD4+ T cells were isolated with the EasySep CD4+ T cell isolation kit. As far as cell numbers permitted, CD4+ T cells from unexposed donors were tested for reactivity against SARS-CoV-2 S and N as well as four spike pools from common cold coronaviruses. PBMCs were cultured at a few million per well in IMDM supplemented with around 5.1% human AB serum and around 9.2 IU/ml IL-2. Half of the culture medium was replaced with fresh IL-2-containing medium on days 3 and 7. In general, triplicate replicate wells were used for every peptide culture condition. Leukapheresis product for the unexposed donors was bought commercially. Ficoll-Paque PLUS gradient centrifugation was used to isolate PBMCs from either whole blood or leukapheresis product. PBMCs were either cryopreserved at -140 degrees C or used fresh in the expansion assay. The QIAamp Micro DNA Kit was used to extract genomic DNA from the CD4+ T cells.

To note about this clone: Its antigen target is currently unknown. No base qualities exist here, and no much larger clone lies one base off it.

The sample consisted of CD4+ T cells from PBMCs, cultured in vitro. The clonotype was recovered from a human donor in good health.

The nucleotide sequence reads TGCGCCAGCAGCTTTGGGCAGGGGGCAGATACGCAGTATTTT. It is translated as CASSFGQGADTQYF. The rearranged segments are TRBV5-1 and TRBJ2-3, with 7 central nucleotides matching TRBD1. The germline V end is reduced by 2 bases and the J end by 4 bases; junction bases left unmatched: 4. Inclusive of the bounding cysteine and phenylalanine, the CDR3 is 14 residues long. Only the CDR3 DNA is retained, 42 bases long and in frame from the first base. The germline V gene sets CDR1 to SGHRS and CDR2 to YFSETQ.